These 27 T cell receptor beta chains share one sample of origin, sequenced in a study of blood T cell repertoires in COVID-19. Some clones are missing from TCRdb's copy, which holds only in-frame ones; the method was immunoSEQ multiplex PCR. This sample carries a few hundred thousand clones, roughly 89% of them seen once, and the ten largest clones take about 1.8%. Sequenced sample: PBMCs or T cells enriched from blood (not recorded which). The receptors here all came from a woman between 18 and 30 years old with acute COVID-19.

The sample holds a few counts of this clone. The chain's CDR3 is CASRRQGILFTEAFF. The CDR3 nucleotides are TGTGCCAGCAGAAGACAGGGCATTTTGTTCACTGAAGCTTTCTTT. The J gene is TRBJ1-1, the V gene TRBV28; 7 bases align to TRBD1. Trimming took 6 bases from V and 4 from J; bases not matched to a gene: 11. The CDR3 is 15 amino acids. Germline CDR1 and CDR2: MDHEN and SYDVKM.

CDR3 loop: CASSLAGTSGNNEQFF. In DNA, the CDR3 is TGTGCCAGCAGCTTAGCCGGGACTAGCGGGAACAATGAGCAGTTCTTC. The gene calls are TRBV7-3 and TRBJ2-1, with 13 bases that match TRBD2. CDR1 is SGHTA and CDR2 is FQGTGA in the germline V gene. The CDR3 sequence is 16 residues long. Trimming cost V 2 bases and J 5 bases; bases outside gene matches: 3.

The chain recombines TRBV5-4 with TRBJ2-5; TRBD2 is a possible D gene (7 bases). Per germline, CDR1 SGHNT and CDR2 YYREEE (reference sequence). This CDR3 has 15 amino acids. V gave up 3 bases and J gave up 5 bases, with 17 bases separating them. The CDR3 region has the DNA TGTGCCAGCAGCTCCCTCTGGGGGGGGCTGGAGACCCAGTACTTC. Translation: CASSSLWGGLETQYF.

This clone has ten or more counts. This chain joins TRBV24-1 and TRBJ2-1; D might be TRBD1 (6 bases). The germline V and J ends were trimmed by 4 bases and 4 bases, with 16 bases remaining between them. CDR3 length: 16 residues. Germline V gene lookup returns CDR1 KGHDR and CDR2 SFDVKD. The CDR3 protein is CATSEGGIHEYNEQFF. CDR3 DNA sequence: TGTGCCACCAGTGAAGGGGGTATCCACGAATACAATGAGCAGTTCTTC.

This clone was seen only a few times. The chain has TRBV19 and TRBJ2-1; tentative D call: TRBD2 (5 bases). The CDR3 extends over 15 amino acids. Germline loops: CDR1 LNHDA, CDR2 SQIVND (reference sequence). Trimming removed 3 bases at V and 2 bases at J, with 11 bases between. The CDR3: CASSIIRGTYNEQFF. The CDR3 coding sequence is TGTGCCAGTAGTATCATCCGGGGAACCTACAATGAGCAGTTCTTC. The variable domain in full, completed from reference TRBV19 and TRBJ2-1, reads DGGITQSPKYLFRKEGQNVTLSCEQNLNHDAMYWYRQDPGQGLRLIYYSQIVNDFQKGDIAEGYSVSREKKESFPLTVTSAQKNPTAFYLCASSIIRGTYNEQFFGPGTRLTVL.

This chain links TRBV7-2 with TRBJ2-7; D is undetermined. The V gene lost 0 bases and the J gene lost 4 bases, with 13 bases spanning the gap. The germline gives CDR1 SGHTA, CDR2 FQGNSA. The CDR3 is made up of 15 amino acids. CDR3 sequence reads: CASSLAGAIEYEQYF. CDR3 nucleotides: TGTGCCAGCAGCTTAGCTGGAGCGATTGAGTACGAGCAGTACTTC.

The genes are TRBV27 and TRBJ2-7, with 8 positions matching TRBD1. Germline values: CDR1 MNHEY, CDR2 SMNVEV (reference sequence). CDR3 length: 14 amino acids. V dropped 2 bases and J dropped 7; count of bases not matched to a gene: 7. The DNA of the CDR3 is TGTGCCAGCAGTTTAGGGACAGGATTTAAAGAGCAGTACTTC. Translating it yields CASSLGTGFKEQYF.

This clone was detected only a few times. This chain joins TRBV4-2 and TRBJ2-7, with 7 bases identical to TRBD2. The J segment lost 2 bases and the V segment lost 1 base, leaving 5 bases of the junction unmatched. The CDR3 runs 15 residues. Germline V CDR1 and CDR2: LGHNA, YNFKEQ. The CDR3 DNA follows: TGTGCCAGCAGCCAAGGAGCGGGATCGACCTACGAGCAGTACTTC. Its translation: CASSQGAGSTYEQYF.

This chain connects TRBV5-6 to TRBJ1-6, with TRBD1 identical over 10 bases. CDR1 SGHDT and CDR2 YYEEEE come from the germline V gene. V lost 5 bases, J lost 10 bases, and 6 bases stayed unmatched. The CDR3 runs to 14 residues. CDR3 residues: CASRKTGGPSPLHF. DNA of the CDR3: TGTGCCAGCAGGAAGACAGGGGGCCCCTCACCCCTCCACTTT.

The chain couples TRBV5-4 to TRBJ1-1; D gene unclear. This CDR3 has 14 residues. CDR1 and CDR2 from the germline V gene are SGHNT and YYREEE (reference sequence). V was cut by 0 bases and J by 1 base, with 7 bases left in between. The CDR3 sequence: CASSLVQANTEAFF. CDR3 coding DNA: TGTGCCAGCAGCTTGGTGCAGGCGAACACTGAAGCTTTCTTT.

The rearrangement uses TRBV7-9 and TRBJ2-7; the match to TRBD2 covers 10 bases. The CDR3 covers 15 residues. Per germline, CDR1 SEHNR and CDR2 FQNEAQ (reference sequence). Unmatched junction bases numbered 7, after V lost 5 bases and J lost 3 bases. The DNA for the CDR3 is TGTGCCAGCAGCCCCAGGGCTAGCGGGAGCTACGAGCAGTACTTC. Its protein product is CASSPRASGSYEQYF.

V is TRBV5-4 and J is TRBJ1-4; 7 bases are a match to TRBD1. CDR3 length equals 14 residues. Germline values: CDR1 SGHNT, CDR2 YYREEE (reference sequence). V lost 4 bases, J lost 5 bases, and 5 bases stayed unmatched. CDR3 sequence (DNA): TGTGCCAGCAGCCGGGACAGCCAGAATGAAAAACTGTTTTTT. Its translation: CASSRDSQNEKLFF.

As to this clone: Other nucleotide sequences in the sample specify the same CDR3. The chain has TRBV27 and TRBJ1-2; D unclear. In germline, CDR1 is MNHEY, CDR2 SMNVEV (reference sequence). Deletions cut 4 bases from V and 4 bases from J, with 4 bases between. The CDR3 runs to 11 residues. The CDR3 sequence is CASSSGYGYTF. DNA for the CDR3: TGTGCCAGCAGTTCAGGCTATGGCTACACCTTC.

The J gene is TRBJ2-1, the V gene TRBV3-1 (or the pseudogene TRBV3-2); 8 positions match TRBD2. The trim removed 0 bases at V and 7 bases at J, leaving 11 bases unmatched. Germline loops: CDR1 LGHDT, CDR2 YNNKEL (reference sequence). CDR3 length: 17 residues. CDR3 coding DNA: TGTGCCAGCAGCCAAGAGGCCGAGCGGGAGCAGGATAATGAGCAGTTCTTC. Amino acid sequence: CASSQEAEREQDNEQFF.

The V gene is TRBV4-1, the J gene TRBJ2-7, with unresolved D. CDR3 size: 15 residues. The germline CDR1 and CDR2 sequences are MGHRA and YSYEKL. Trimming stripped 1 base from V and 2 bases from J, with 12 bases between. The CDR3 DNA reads TGCGCCAGCAGCCAAGTATTGCGGAGCCCCTACGAGCAGTACTTC. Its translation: CASSQVLRSPYEQYF.

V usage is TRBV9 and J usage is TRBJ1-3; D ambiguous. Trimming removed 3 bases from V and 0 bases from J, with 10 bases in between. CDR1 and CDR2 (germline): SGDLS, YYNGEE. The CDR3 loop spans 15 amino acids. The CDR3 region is CASSDSRLSGNTIYF. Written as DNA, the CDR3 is TGTGCCAGCAGCGACAGCAGGCTCTCTGGAAACACCATATATTTT.

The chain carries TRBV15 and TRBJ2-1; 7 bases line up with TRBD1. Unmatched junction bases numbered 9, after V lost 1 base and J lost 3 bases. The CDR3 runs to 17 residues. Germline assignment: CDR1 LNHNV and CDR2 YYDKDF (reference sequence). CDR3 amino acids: CATSRGKGTANYNEQFF. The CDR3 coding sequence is TGTGCCACCAGCAGAGGAAAAGGGACAGCAAACTACAATGAGCAGTTCTTC.

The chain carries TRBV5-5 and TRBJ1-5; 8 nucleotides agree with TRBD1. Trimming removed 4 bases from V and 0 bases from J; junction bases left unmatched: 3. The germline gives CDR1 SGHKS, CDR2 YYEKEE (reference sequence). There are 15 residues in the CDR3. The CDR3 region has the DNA TGTGCCAGCAGCAGGGACAGGTCTAGCAATCAGCCCCAGCATTTT. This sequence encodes CASSRDRSSNQPQHF. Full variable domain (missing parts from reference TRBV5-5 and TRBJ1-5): DAGVTQSPTHLIKTRGQQVTLRCSPISGHKSVSWYQQVLGQGPQFIFQYYEKEERGRGNFPDRFSARQFPNYSSELNVNALLLGDSALYLCASSRDRSSNQPQHFGDGTRLSIL.

This CDR3 reads CASSLWRQALDYGYTF. The CDR3 DNA reads TGTGCCAGCAGCTTGTGGAGACAGGCGTTAGACTATGGCTACACCTTC. The chain is built from TRBV5-6 and TRBJ1-2, with a possible D match to TRBD1 (6 bases). V lost 1 base and J lost 3, with 16 bases in between. This CDR3 comprises 16 residues. Germline lookup yields CDR1 SGHDT and CDR2 YYEEEE.

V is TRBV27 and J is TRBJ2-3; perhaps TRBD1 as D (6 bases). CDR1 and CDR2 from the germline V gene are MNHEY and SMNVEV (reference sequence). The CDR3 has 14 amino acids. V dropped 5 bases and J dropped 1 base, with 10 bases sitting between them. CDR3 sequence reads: CASSPRTGTDTQYF. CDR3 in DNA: TGTGCCAGCAGTCCTCGGACAGGCACAGATACGCAGTATTTT.

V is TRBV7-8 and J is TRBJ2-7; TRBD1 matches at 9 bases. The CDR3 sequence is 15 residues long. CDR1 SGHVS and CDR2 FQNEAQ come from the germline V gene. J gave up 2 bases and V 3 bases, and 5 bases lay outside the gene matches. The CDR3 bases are TGTGCCAGCAGCTTCCTCGGGACAGGGACCTACGAGCAGTACTTC. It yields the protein CASSFLGTGTYEQYF.

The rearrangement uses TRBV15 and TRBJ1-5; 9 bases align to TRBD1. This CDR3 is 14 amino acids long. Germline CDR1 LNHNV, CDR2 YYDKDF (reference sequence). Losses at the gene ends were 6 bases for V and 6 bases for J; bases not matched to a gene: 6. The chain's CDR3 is CATRGQGRGQPQHF. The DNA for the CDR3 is TGTGCCACCAGAGGACAGGGGAGGGGTCAGCCCCAGCATTTT. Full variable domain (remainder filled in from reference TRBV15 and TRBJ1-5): DAMVIQNPRYQVTQFGKPVTLSCSQTLNHNVMYWYQQKSSQAPKLLFHYYDKDFNNEADTPDNFQSRRPNTSFCFLDIRSPGLGDTAMYLCATRGQGRGQPQHFGDGTRLSIL.

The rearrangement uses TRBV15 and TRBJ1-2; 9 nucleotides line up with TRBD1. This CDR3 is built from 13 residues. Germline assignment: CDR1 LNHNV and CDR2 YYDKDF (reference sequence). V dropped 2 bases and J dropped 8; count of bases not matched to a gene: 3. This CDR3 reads CATSRSGQGGYTF. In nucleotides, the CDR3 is TGTGCCACCAGCAGATCGGGACAGGGAGGCTACACCTTC.

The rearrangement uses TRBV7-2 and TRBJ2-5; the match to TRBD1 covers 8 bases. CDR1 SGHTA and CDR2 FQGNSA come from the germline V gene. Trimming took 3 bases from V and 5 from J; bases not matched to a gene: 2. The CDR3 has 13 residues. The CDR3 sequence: CASSLDRDETQYF. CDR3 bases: TGTGCCAGCAGCTTGGACAGGGATGAGACCCAGTACTTC.

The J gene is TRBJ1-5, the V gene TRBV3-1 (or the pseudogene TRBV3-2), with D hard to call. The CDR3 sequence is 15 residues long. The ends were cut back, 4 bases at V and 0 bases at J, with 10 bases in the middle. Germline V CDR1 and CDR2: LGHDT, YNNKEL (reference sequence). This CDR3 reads CASSPYINSNQPQHF. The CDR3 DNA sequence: TGTGCCAGCAGCCCGTACATCAATAGCAATCAGCCCCAGCATTTT.

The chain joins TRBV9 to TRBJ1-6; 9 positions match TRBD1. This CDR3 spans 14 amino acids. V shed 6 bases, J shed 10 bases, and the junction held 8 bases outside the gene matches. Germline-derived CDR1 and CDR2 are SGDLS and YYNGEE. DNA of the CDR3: TGTGCCAGCAACGAACAGGGGGCCGGATCACCCCTCCACTTT. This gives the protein CASNEQGAGSPLHF.

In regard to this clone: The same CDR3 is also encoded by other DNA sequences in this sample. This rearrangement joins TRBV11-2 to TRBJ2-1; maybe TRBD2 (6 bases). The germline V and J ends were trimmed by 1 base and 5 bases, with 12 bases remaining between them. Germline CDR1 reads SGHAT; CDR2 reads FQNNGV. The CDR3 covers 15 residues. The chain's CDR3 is CASSLGSGTHNEQFF. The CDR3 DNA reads TGTGCCAGCAGCTTAGGGTCCGGGACTCACAATGAGCAGTTCTTC.